This TCR beta chain was recorded in a study of blood T cells in healthy people across ages. The CDR3 covers 16 residues. Germline V gene lookup returns CDR1 MNHEY and CDR2 SMNVEV (reference sequence). Trimming cost V 6 bases and J 2 bases, with 17 bases left between them. Alongside a J-beta primer mix, a sample-barcoded 5' primer served in a second PCR lasting about 7 to 11 cycles. From the 5' RACE reads, TCRdb called clonotypes with MiXCR, one entry per CDR3 protein. The sample consists of about 1.8 million distinct CDR3 sequences, around 48% of them appearing once. The chain has TRBV27 and TRBJ2-1, with TRBD2 as a possible D gene (5 bases). The sequence derives from a woman in her forties in good health. The sequencing sample was made of blood. The CDR3: CASRQFHGETYNEQFF. The CDR3 DNA follows: TGTGCCAGCAGGCAGTTCCATGGGGAGACCTACAATGAGCAGTTCTTC.